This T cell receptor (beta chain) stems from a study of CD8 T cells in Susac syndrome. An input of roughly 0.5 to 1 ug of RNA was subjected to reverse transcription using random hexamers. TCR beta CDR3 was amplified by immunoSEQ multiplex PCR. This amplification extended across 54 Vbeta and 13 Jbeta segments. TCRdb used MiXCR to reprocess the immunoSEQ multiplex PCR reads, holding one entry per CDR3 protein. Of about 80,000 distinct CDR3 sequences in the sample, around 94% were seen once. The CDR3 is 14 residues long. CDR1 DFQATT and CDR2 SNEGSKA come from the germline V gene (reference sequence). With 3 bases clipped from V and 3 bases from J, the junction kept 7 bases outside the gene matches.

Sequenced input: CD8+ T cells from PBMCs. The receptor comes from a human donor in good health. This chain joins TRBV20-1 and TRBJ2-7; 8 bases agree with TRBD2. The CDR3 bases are TGCAGTGCTAGGCCCCCGACTAGCGACTACGAGCAGTACTTC. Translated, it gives CSARPPTSDYEQYF.